The present TCR beta chain was sequenced within a study of control samples from healthy donors and cancer patients. This clone appeared once. Germline assignment: CDR1 ENHRY and CDR2 SYGVKD. The CDR3 totals 14 residues. V dropped 8 bases and J dropped 2; count of bases not matched to a gene: 6. TCRdb's copy holds only in-frame clones and misses some; the assay was immunoSEQ multiplex PCR. The sample consists of about 120,000 clones, 88% of them appearing once. This TCR derives from a woman in her 70s in good health. The gene calls are TRBV10-3 and TRBJ2-7; 10 bases match TRBD1. The sequencing sample was made of blood. The CDR3 coding sequence is TGTGCCATCTCTCCCGGGACAGGGGCCTACGAGCAGTACTTC. Protein product: CAISPGTGAYEQYF.